This TCR beta chain appears in the sequencing data of a study of T cell responses to AZD1222 COVID-19 vaccine. General observations from the study: As reported, nearly half of all spike-specific TCRs target variant regions that are unmutated.

Germline V CDR1 and CDR2: SGHRS, YFSETQ. Between the trimmed V and J ends, which lost 0 bases and 2 bases, there was a span of 6 bases. The length of the CDR3 is 14 residues. The table came from immunoSEQ multiplex PCR; TCRdb's copy has only in-frame clones and leaves some out. The table lists about 93,000 clones, roughly 88% of them singletons, with less than 20% in the top ten. Remarks on this clone: The antigen remains unidentified. The sample has other DNA sequences that encode this CDR3 too.

This chain joins TRBV5-1 and TRBJ1-5; D not certain. The sequencing used peripheral blood, collected on day 0 of AZD1222 vaccination. The origin of this receptor is an adult in good health. For the CDR3, the DNA is TGCGCCAGCAGCTTGGTAGGCGGCAATCAGCCCCAGCATTTT. It specifies CASSLVGGNQPQHF.